The 23 T cell receptor beta chains below were found in one sample sequenced in a study of blood T cell repertoires in COVID-19. Method: immunoSEQ multiplex PCR; TCRdb's copy keeps in-frame clones and lacks some. This sample has about 320,000 clones, with under 90% found just once. The sample consisted of PBMCs or T cells enriched from blood (not recorded which). The receptors derive from a man in his sixties who had recovered from COVID-19.

This clone has just one count. The V and J genes are TRBV11-2 and TRBJ2-3, with 9 positions matching TRBD1. CDR1 SGHAT and CDR2 FQNNGV come from the germline V gene. Trimming took 1 base from V and 3 from J; bases not matched to a gene: 11. The CDR3 loop spans 18 amino acids. The CDR3 DNA follows: TGTGCCAGCAGCTTAGTCGGGACAGGGAGGGGTGTAACAGATACGCAGTATTTT. Its translation: CASSLVGTGRGVTDTQYF.

The chain joins TRBV28 to TRBJ1-1, with 7 positions matching TRBD1. This CDR3 has 15 residues. The J segment lost 6 bases and the V segment lost 2 bases, leaving 9 bases of the junction unmatched. In germline, CDR1 is MDHEN, CDR2 SYDVKM. CDR3 loop: CASSLRQGGRAEAFF. The CDR3 DNA reads TGTGCCAGCAGTTTAAGACAGGGTGGTAGGGCTGAAGCTTTCTTT.

The chain uses TRBV7-8 and TRBJ1-3; D may be TRBD1 (6 bases). This CDR3 comprises 15 residues. CDR1 and CDR2 (germline): SGHVS, FQNEAQ. The germline V and J ends were trimmed by 5 bases and 0 bases, with 11 bases remaining between them. In DNA, the CDR3 is TGTGCCAGCAGCGTCGCAGGGGACTCTGGAAACACCATATATTTT. The encoded protein is CASSVAGDSGNTIYF.

This clone showed up just a few times. Distinct nucleotide sequences in the sample also encode this CDR3. V gene TRBV11-1 combines with J gene TRBJ2-3, with D possibly TRBD1 on 5 matching bases. The CDR3 consists of 14 residues. V gave up 1 base and J gave up 6 bases, with 11 bases separating them. Per the germline V gene, CDR1 is SGHAT and CDR2 is FQDESV (reference sequence). The CDR3 DNA is TGTGCCAGCAGCTTAGGGCAGGGTGGCGATACGCAGTATTTT. As protein: CASSLGQGGDTQYF. Based on the CDR3 plus reference TRBV11-1 and TRBJ2-3, the full variable domain is EAEVAQSPRYKITEKSQAVAFWCDPISGHATLYWYRQILGQGPELLVQFQDESVVDDSQLPKDRFSAERLKGVDSTLKIQPAELGDSAMYLCASSLGQGGDTQYFGPGTRLTVL.

The DNA for the CDR3 is TGCGCCAGCAGCCAAGACCCTATAGCGGCTTCCTACAATGAGCAGTTCTTC. Protein product: CASSQDPIAASYNEQFF. The gene calls are TRBV4-3 and TRBJ2-1; D possibly corresponds to TRBD2 (6 bases). This CDR3 is 17 amino acids long. The germline V gene has CDR1 LGHNA and CDR2 YSLEER. The ends were cut back, 0 bases at V and 1 base at J, with 13 bases in the middle.

Comments on this clone: In the same sample, other DNA sequences code for this CDR3. The chain carries TRBV5-1 and TRBJ2-7; tentative D call: TRBD2 (6 bases). Trimming removed 0 bases from V and 7 bases from J, with 11 bases in between. The CDR3 length is 13 residues. The germline V gene has CDR1 SGHRS and CDR2 YFSETQ. This CDR3 is CASSLEGAGEQYF. The CDR3 DNA reads as TGCGCCAGCAGCTTGGAGGGCGCGGGGGAGCAGTACTTC.

The rearrangement uses TRBV7-2 and TRBJ2-3; 8 bases fit TRBD2. Germline V gene lookup returns CDR1 SGHTA and CDR2 FQGNSA. The V and J ends lost 0 bases and 6 bases, in that order; junction bases with no gene match: 11. This CDR3 is built from 17 residues. Here the CDR3 DNA reads TGTGCCAGCAGCTTAGCCACGGGACTAGACCAGGGGGATACGCAGTATTTT. It yields the protein CASSLATGLDQGDTQYF.

This clone was recorded at least ten times. The chain combines TRBV5-1 with TRBJ1-1; D is perhaps TRBD1 (5 bases). Trimming took 4 bases from V and 0 from J, leaving 16 bases between them. CDR3 size: 16 residues. Germline V CDR1 and CDR2: SGHRS, YFSETQ. The CDR3 sequence is CASSIPTTAVNTEAFF. In DNA form, the CDR3 reads TGCGCCAGCAGCATCCCTACGACAGCCGTGAACACTGAAGCTTTCTTT.

V gene TRBV6-4 combines with J gene TRBJ1-2; a possible D gene is TRBD1 (6 bases). This CDR3 spans 13 amino acids. Germline V lookup: CDR1 MRHNA, CDR2 SNTAGT. V was shortened by 10 bases and J by 4 bases, with 16 bases between the two germline ends. The CDR3 bases are TGTGCCACCAGGGGCGGGGTGGCCTATGGCTACACCTTC. This codes for CATRGGVAYGYTF.

The J gene is TRBJ2-3, the V gene TRBV28, with a possible D match to TRBD2 (6 bases). Germline V gene data show CDR1 as MDHEN and CDR2 as SYDVKM. V was trimmed by 3 bases and J by 1 base, leaving 11 bases between them. There are 15 residues in the CDR3. The CDR3: CASSLGGPGTDTQYF. In DNA form, the CDR3 reads TGTGCCAGCAGTTTGGGGGGACCCGGCACAGATACGCAGTATTTT.

The chain is built from TRBV6-1 and TRBJ2-1, with D possibly TRBD2 on 5 matching bases. From germline, CDR1 is MNHNS and CDR2 SASEGT. V lost 0 bases, J lost 2 bases, and 17 bases lay in between. The CDR3 spans 18 residues. CDR3 protein: CASSEADGNYPPYNEQFF. DNA of the CDR3: TGTGCCAGCAGTGAAGCGGACGGGAACTATCCCCCCTACAATGAGCAGTTCTTC.

This clone is a singleton in its sample. The chain joins TRBV11-3 to TRBJ2-7, with D perhaps TRBD2 (6 bases). This CDR3 is 13 amino acids long. Trimming took off 5 bases at V and 3 bases at J, with 11 bases between the two ends. Per germline, CDR1 SGHNT and CDR2 YENEEA. The CDR3 nucleotides are TGTGCCAGCAGCAAGCGGGCCCACTACGAGCAGTACTTC. It specifies CASSKRAHYEQYF.

The J gene is TRBJ1-2, the V gene TRBV20-1; 9 nucleotides align to TRBD1. V trimming: 3 bases; J trimming: 8 bases; junction bases outside the gene matches: 10. This CDR3 spans 14 amino acids. From germline, CDR1 is DFQATT and CDR2 SNEGSKA (reference sequence). The CDR3 sequence is CSASPLQGAGGYTF. As DNA, the CDR3 is TGCAGTGCTAGTCCCTTACAGGGGGCTGGAGGCTACACCTTC.

This clone was observed once. J is TRBJ1-4 and V is TRBV18; TRBD1 agrees at 7 bases. CDR1 and CDR2 from the germline V gene are KGHSH and LQKENI. The CDR3 runs to 14 residues. V was clipped by 3 bases and J by 6 bases; unmatched bases: 4. This chain's CDR3 is CASSPRTGDEKLFF. The CDR3 DNA follows: TGTGCCAGCTCACCCCGAACAGGGGATGAAAAACTGTTTTTT.

The V gene is TRBV3-1 (or the pseudogene TRBV3-2), the J gene TRBJ1-2, with 11 positions matching TRBD1. From germline, CDR1 is LGHDT and CDR2 YNNKEL (reference sequence). The CDR3 spans 15 residues. V lost 5 bases to trimming and J lost 4 bases; unmatched junction nucleotides: 6. The CDR3 nucleotides read TGTGCCAGCAGCGACAAGGGACAGGGGGTCTATGGCTACACCTTC. Residues: CASSDKGQGVYGYTF.

This chain links TRBV27 with TRBJ2-7, with 8 bases fitting TRBD1. Germline CDR1 is MNHEY and CDR2 is SMNVEV (reference sequence). After removal of 8 bases from V and 1 base from J, the junction contained 10 bases not matched to a gene. The CDR3 spans 15 residues. For the CDR3, the DNA is TGTGCCAGCTCCAAAACAGGGGGTGTTTCCTACGAGCAGTACTTC. It specifies CASSKTGGVSYEQYF.

This chain joins TRBV7-9 and TRBJ1-4; D might be TRBD1 (6 bases). Germline assignment: CDR1 SEHNR and CDR2 FQNEAQ (reference sequence). V dropped 1 base and J dropped 3 bases, with 12 bases sitting between them. The CDR3 is 16 amino acids. As DNA, the CDR3 is TGTGCCAGCAGCTTAGTAGGGGGAATTGCTAATGAAAAACTGTTTTTT. Protein sequence: CASSLVGGIANEKLFF.

The chain employs TRBV7-2 and TRBJ2-1; 8 positions match TRBD1. Germline CDR1 SGHTA, CDR2 FQGNSA. The CDR3 runs to 14 residues. The V gene end was trimmed by 3 bases and the J gene end by 5 bases; junction bases not matched to a gene: 3. The CDR3 nucleotides read TGTGCCAGCAGCTTGACAGGGGTCAACAATGAGCAGTTCTTC. It specifies CASSLTGVNNEQFF. The entire variable domain, with the rest obtained from reference TRBV7-2 and TRBJ2-1, is as follows: GAGVSQSPSNKVTEKGKDVELRCDPISGHTALYWYRQSLGQGLEFLIYFQGNSAPDKSGLPSDRFSAERTGGSVSTLTIQRTQQEDSAVYLCASSLTGVNNEQFFGPGTRLTVL.

The J gene is TRBJ1-4, the V gene TRBV28; D remains unclear. Trimming cost V 8 bases and J 5 bases, with 12 bases left between them. The CDR3 covers 13 residues. Germline CDR1 is MDHEN and CDR2 is SYDVKM. CDR3 amino acids: CASLSWENEKLFF. The CDR3 DNA is TGTGCCAGCCTCTCGTGGGAGAATGAAAAACTGTTTTTT.

The chain links TRBV4-1 to TRBJ2-7, with 9 bases that match TRBD2. Germline values: CDR1 MGHRA, CDR2 YSYEKL. V was clipped by 0 bases and J by 7 bases; unmatched bases: 10. CDR3 length: 16 amino acids. The CDR3: CASSQERGREGEEQYF. The CDR3, as DNA: TGCGCCAGCAGCCAAGAACGGGGGCGGGAGGGCGAAGAGCAGTACTTC.

The chain employs TRBV5-1 and TRBJ1-2; 7 bases match TRBD1. The CDR3 has 16 residues. CDR1 SGHRS and CDR2 YFSETQ come from the germline V gene. V dropped 4 bases and J dropped 8; count of bases not matched to a gene: 17. The CDR3 protein is CASSEGDSSPARGYTF. DNA of the CDR3: TGCGCCAGCAGCGAAGGGGACAGCTCCCCCGCTAGGGGCTACACCTTC. Full variable domain (outside the CDR3, taken from reference TRBV5-1 and TRBJ1-2): KAGVTQTPRYLIKTRGQQVTLSCSPISGHRSVSWYQQTPGQGLQFLFEYFSETQRNKGNFPGRFSGRQFSNSRSEMNVSTLELGDSALYLCASSEGDSSPARGYTFGSGTRLTVV.

V and J are TRBV30 and TRBJ1-5; tentatively, D is TRBD1 (5 bases). The germline CDR1 and CDR2 sequences are GTSNPN and SVGIG (reference sequence). The V and J ends lost 5 bases and 2 bases respectively, with 10 bases between them. The CDR3 is 13 residues long. The CDR3 DNA sequence: TGTGCCTGGGCTGGGGGGGGCAATCAGCCCCAGCATTTT. It specifies CAWAGGGNQPQHF.

This clone was seen a handful of times. This chain connects TRBV6-2 or TRBV6-3 to TRBJ1-5, with D uncertain. CDR1 is MNHEY, CDR2 SVGEGT, per germline. V lost 2 bases and J lost 0, with 14 bases in between. The CDR3 has 17 residues. The CDR3 DNA sequence: TGTGCCAGCAGTTACGGAGGCAGCCGCTATAGCAATCAGCCCCAGCATTTT. Protein sequence: CASSYGGSRYSNQPQHF.